This passage covers 7 T cell receptor beta chains from one sample sequenced in a study of cytomegalovirus exposure and HLA in healthy donors. PCR was performed using 60 Vbeta and 13 Jbeta primers. Generated by immunoSEQ multiplex PCR, the TCRdb table keeps only in-frame clones and is missing some. The table lists around 200,000 clones, roughly 60% of them singletons. Sequencing was performed on PBMCs. The receptor set was obtained from a middle-aged man in good health and CMV-seronegative.

On this clone itself: The sample has other DNA sequences that encode this CDR3 too. The chain employs TRBV7-9 and TRBJ1-1; 7 bases fit TRBD1. In germline, CDR1 is SEHNR, CDR2 FQNEAQ (reference sequence). The CDR3 sequence is 14 residues long. V trimming: 5 bases; J trimming: 2 bases; junction bases outside the gene matches: 5. CDR3 sequence reads: CASSLGTANTEAFF. The CDR3 bases are TGTGCCAGCAGCCTCGGGACAGCCAACACTGAAGCTTTCTTT.

This chain joins TRBV27 and TRBJ2-5; TRBD1 matches at 10 bases. Germline V gene data show CDR1 as MNHEY and CDR2 as SMNVEV (reference sequence). Trimming took 3 bases from V and 4 from J; bases not matched to a gene: 2. The CDR3 extends over 14 amino acids. CDR3 amino acids: CASSFRDRGETQYF. The CDR3 DNA sequence: TGTGCCAGCAGTTTTAGGGACAGGGGAGAGACCCAGTACTTC.

This clone was found once. The rearrangement joins TRBV4-3 to TRBJ1-5, with D possibly TRBD1 on 5 matching bases. Trimming shortened V by 0 bases and J by 4 bases, and 10 bases separated the two germline ends. The CDR3 is 15 residues long. From germline, CDR1 is LGHNA and CDR2 YSLEER. The CDR3 DNA is TGCGCCAGCAGCCAAGAACTACGGGGGAATCAGCCCCAGCATTTT. Its protein product is CASSQELRGNQPQHF.

This clone showed up just a few times. This sequence joins TRBV2 and TRBJ2-1; possibly TRBD2 for D (6 bases). The V end was cut by 7 bases, the J end by 2 bases, with 9 bases between. Germline V CDR1 and CDR2: SNHLY, FYNNEI. The CDR3 loop spans 13 amino acids. The CDR3 reads CASTGGAYNEQFF. In nucleotides, the CDR3 is TGTGCCAGCACCGGGGGAGCCTACAATGAGCAGTTCTTC.

This chain joins TRBV6-5 and TRBJ2-3; 10 bases match TRBD2. CDR1 is MNHEY and CDR2 is SVGAGI in the germline V gene. Trimming removed 6 bases from V and 0 bases from J; junction bases left unmatched: 3. This CDR3 spans 15 amino acids. CDR3 bases: TGTGCCAGCAGGCTACTAGCGGGAAGCACAGATACGCAGTATTTT. As protein: CASRLLAGSTDTQYF.

The chain joins TRBV4-1 to TRBJ2-3; TRBD2 aligns across 7 bases. The J segment lost 4 bases and the V segment lost 1 base, leaving 11 bases of the junction unmatched. This CDR3 contains 17 residues. Looked up from germline, CDR1 is MGHRA and CDR2 is YSYEKL. This CDR3 reads CASSQVGPSGVSDTQYF. The CDR3 bases are TGCGCCAGCAGCCAAGTTGGGCCTAGCGGCGTTTCAGATACGCAGTATTTT.

The chain is built from TRBV18 and TRBJ2-7; 7 bases line up with TRBD2. Trimming removed 0 bases from V and 1 base from J; junction bases left unmatched: 6. CDR3 length equals 16 residues. CDR1 is KGHSH and CDR2 is LQKENI in the germline V gene. The CDR3 nucleotides read TGTGCCAGCTCACCACCGGGGGGGAGGGGATCCTACGAGCAGTACTTC. It is translated as CASSPPGGRGSYEQYF.